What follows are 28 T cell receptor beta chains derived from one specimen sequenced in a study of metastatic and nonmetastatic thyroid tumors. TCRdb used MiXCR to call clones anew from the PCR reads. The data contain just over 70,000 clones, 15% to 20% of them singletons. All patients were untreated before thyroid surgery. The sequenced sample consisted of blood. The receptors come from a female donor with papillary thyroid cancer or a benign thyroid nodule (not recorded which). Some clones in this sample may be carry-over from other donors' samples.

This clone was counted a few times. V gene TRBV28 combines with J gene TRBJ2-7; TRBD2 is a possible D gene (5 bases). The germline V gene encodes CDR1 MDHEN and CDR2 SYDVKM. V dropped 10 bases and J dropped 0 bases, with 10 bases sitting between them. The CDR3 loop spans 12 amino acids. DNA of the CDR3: TGTGCCATAGCGTCCAGCTCCTACGAGCAGTACTTC. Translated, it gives CAIASSSYEQYF.

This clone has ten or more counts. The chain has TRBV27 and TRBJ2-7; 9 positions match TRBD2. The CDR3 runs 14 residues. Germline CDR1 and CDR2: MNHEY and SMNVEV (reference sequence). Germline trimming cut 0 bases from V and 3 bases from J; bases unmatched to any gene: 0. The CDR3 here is CASSLSRGGYEQYF. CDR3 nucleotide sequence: TGTGCCAGCAGTTTATCGCGGGGGGGCTACGAGCAGTACTTC.

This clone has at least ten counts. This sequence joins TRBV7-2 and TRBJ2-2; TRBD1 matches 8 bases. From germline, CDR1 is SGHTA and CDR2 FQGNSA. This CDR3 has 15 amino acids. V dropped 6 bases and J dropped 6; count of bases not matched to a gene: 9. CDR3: CASRSQGAVSGELFF. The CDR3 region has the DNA TGTGCCAGCAGGTCTCAGGGGGCTGTATCCGGGGAGCTGTTTTTT.

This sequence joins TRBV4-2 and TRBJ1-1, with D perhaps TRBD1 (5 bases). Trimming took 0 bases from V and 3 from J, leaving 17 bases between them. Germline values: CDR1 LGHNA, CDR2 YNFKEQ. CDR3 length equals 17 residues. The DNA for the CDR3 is TGTGCCAGCAGCCAAGATAGAGGGGCCAGGGATCACACTGAAGCTTTCTTT. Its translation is CASSQDRGARDHTEAFF.

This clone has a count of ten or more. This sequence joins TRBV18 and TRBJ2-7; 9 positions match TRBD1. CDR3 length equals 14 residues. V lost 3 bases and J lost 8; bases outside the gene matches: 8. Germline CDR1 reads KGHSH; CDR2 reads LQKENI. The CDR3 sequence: CASSPGTGQTKQYF. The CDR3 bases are TGTGCCAGCTCACCGGGGACAGGGCAGACAAAGCAGTACTTC.

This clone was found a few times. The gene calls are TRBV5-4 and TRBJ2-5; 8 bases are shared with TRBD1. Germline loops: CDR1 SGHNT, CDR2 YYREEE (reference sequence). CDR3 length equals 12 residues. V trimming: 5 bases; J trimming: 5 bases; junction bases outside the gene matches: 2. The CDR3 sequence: CASRRTGETQYF. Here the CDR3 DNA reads TGTGCCAGCAGGCGGACAGGGGAGACCCAGTACTTC.

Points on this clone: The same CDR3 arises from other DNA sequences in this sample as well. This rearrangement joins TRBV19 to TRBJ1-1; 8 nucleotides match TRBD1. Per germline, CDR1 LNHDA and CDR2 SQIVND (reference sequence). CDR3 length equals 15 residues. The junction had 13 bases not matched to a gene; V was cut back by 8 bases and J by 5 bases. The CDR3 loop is CASLPGQGAFTEAFF. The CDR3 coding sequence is TGTGCCAGTCTACCTGGACAGGGTGCCTTTACTGAAGCTTTCTTT.

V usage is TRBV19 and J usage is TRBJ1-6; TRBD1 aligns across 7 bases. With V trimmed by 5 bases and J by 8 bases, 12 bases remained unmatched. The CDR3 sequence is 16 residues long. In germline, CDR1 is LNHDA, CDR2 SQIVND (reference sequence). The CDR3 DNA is TGTGCCAGTAGTCTAACCCGCCGGGACAGTTATTCACCCCTCCACTTT. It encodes CASSLTRRDSYSPLHF.

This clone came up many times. CDR3 protein: CASTRDTYNEQFF. The CDR3 DNA is TGCGCCAGCACCAGGGACACCTACAATGAGCAGTTCTTC. The chain is built from TRBV5-1 and TRBJ2-1; D is perhaps TRBD1 (6 bases). The germline gives CDR1 SGHRS, CDR2 YFSETQ. CDR3 length: 13 amino acids. The V end was cut by 6 bases, the J end by 2 bases, with 9 bases between. The whole variable domain, filled in from reference TRBV5-1 and TRBJ2-1, reads KAGVTQTPRYLIKTRGQQVTLSCSPISGHRSVSWYQQTPGQGLQFLFEYFSETQRNKGNFPGRFSGRQFSNSRSEMNVSTLELGDSALYLCASTRDTYNEQFFGPGTRLTVL.

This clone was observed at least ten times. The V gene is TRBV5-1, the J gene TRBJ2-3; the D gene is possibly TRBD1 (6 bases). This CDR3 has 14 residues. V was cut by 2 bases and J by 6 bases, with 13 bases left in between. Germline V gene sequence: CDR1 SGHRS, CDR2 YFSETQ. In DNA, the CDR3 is TGCGCCAGCAGCTTCTACCGGGACAAGGATACGCAGTATTTT. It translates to CASSFYRDKDTQYF.

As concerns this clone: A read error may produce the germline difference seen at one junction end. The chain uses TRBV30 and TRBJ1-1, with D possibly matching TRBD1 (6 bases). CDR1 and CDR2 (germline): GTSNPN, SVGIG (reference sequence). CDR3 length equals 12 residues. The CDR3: CAWSVSGAEVFF. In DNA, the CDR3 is TGTGCATGGAGTGTTTCGGGGGCTGAAGTTTTCTTT.

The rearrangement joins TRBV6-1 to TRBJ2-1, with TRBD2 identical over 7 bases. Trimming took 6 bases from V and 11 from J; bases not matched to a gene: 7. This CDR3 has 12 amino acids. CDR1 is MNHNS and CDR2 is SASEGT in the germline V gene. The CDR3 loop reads CASSRAGLKQFF. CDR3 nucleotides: TGTGCCAGCAGCCGAGCGGGGCTAAAGCAGTTCTTC.

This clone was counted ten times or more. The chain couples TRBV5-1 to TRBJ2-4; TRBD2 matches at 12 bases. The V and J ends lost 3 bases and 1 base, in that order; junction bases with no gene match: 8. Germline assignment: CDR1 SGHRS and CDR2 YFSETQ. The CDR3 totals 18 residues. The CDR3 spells CASSSQTSGSIAKNIQYF. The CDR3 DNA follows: TGCGCCAGCAGCTCCCAGACTAGCGGGAGTATTGCCAAAAACATTCAGTACTTC.

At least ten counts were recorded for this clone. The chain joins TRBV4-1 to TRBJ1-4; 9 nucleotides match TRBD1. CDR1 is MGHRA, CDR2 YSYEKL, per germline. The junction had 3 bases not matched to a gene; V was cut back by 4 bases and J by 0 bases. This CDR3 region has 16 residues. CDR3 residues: CASSPGQGPTNEKLFF. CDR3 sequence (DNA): TGCGCCAGCAGCCCGGGACAGGGACCAACTAATGAAAAACTGTTTTTT.

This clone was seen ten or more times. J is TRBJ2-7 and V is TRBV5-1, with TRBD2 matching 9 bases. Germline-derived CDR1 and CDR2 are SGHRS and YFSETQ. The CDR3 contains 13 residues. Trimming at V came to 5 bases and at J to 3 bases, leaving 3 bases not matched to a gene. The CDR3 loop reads CASSPSGNYEQYF. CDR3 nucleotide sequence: TGCGCCAGCAGTCCTAGCGGGAACTACGAGCAGTACTTC.

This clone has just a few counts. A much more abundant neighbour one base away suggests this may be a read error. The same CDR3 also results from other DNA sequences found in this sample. CDR3 in amino acids: CASSLDGDGAGTDTQYF. The CDR3 nucleotides are TGTGCCAGCAGCTTAGACGGTGACGGGGCCGGCACAGATACGCAGTATTTT. This rearrangement joins TRBV7-8 to TRBJ2-3; D tentatively reads TRBD1 or TRBD2 (5 bases each). This CDR3 region has 17 residues. Trimming stripped 1 base from V and 1 base from J, with 15 bases between. CDR1 and CDR2 (germline): SGHVS, FQNEAQ.

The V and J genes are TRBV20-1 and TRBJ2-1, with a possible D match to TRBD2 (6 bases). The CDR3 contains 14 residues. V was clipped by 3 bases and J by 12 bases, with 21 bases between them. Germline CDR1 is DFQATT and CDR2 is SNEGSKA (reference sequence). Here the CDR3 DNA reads TGCAGTGCTAGGGTTTTGCGGGAAGCTGGGGGGCAGTTCTTC. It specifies CSARVLREAGGQFF.

The CDR3 here is CSASLNSGGAVEQYF. The CDR3 DNA follows: TGCAGTGCCTCACTAAATAGCGGGGGGGCAGTTGAGCAGTACTTC. The chain joins TRBV20-1 to TRBJ2-7, with 11 bases identical to TRBD2. Germline CDR1 DFQATT, CDR2 SNEGSKA (reference sequence). V was pared by 6 bases and J by 7 bases, with 14 bases of the junction left unmatched. The CDR3 consists of 15 residues.

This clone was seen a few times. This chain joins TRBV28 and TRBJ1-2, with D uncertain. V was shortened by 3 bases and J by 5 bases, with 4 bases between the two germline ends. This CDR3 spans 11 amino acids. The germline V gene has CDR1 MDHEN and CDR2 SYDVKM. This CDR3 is CASSFGYGYTF. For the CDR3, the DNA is TGTGCCAGCAGTTTTGGGTATGGCTACACCTTC.

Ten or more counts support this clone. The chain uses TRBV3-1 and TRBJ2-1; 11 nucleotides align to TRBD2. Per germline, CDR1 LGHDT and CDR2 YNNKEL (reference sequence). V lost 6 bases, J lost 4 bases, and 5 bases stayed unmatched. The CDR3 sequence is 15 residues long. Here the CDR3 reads CASSLTSGSYNEQFF. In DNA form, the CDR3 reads TGTGCCAGCAGTCTAACTAGCGGGAGTTACAATGAGCAGTTCTTC.

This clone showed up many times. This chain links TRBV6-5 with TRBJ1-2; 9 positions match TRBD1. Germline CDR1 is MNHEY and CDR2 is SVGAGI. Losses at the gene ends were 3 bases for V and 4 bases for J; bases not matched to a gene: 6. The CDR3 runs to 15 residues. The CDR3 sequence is CASSYPGQGTYGYTF. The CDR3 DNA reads TGTGCCAGCAGTTATCCGGGACAGGGAACCTATGGCTACACCTTC.

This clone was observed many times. The CDR3 spells CSARGDTNTEAFF. The CDR3 region has the DNA TGCAGTGCTAGAGGGGACACGAACACTGAAGCTTTCTTT. This sequence joins TRBV20-1 and TRBJ1-1; the D gene is possibly TRBD1 (6 bases). This CDR3 has 13 amino acids. Germline V CDR1 and CDR2: DFQATT, SNEGSKA (reference sequence). Trimming pared 1 base from V and 1 base from J, leaving 7 bases between.

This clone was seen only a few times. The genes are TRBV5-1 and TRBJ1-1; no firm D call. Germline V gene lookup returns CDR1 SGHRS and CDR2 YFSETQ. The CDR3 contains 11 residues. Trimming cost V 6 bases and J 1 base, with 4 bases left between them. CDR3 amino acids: CASMGNTEAFF. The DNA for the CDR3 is TGCGCCAGCATGGGGAACACTGAAGCTTTCTTT.

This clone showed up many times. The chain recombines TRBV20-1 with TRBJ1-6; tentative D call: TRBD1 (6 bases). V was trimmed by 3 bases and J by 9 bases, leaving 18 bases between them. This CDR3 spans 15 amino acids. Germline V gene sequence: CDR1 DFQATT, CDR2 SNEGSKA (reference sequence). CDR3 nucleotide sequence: TGCAGTGCTAGCCGGGATGGGACAATCGGTTCACCCCTCCACTTT. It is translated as CSASRDGTIGSPLHF.

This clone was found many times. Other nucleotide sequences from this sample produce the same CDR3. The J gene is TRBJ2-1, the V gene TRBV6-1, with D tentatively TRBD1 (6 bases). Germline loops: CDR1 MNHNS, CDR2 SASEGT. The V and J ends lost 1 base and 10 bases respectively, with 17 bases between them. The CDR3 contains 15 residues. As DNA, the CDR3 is TGTGCCAGCAGTGAAGGATATGCATACGACAGGGAGCAGTTCTTC. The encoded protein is CASSEGYAYDREQFF.

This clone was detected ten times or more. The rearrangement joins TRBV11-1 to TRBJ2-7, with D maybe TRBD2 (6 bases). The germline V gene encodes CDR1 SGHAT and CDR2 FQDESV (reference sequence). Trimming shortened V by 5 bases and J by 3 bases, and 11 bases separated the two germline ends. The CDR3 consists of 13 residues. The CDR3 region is CASSADGGYEQYF. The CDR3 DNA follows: TGTGCCAGCAGCGCGGACGGGGGCTACGAGCAGTACTTC.

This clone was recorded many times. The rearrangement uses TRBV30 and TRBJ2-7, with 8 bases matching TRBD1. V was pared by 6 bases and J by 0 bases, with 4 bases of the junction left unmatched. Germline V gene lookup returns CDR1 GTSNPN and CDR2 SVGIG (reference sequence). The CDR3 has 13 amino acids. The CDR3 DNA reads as TGTGCCTGTGACAGGGGAAGCTCCTACGAGCAGTACTTC. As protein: CACDRGSSYEQYF.

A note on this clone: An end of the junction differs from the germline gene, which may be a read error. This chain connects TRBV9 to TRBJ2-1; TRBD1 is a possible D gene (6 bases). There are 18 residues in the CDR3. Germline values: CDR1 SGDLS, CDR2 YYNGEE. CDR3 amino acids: CASRVDYRASMSYNEQFF. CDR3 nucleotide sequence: TGTGCCAGCAGAGTAGATTACAGGGCGTCGATGTCCTACAATGAGCAGTTCTTC.